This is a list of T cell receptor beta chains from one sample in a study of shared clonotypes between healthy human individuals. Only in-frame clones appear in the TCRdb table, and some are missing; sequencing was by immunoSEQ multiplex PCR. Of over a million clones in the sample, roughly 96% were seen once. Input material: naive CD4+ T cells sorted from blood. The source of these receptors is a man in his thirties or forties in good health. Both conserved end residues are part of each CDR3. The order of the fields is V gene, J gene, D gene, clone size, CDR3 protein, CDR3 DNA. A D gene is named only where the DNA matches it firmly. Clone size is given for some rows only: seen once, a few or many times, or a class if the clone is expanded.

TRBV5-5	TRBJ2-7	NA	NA	CASSADGGPLISQYF	TGTGCCAGCAGCGCGGACGGAGGCCCCTTAATCTCGCAGTACTTC
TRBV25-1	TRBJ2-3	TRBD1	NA	CATVRGLDTDTQYF	TGTGCCACGGTCAGGGGGCTGGATACAGATACGCAGTATTTT
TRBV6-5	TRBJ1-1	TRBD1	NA	CASSYRTGVVNTEAFF	TGTGCCAGCAGTTACCGGACAGGGGTGGTGAACACTGAAGCTTTCTTT
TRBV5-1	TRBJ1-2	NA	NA	CASSLIVEPNYGYTF	TGCGCCAGCAGCTTAATAGTGGAACCTAACTATGGCTACACCTTC
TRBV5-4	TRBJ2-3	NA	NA	CASSLGSADTQYF	TGTGCCAGCAGCTTGGGGTCAGCAGATACGCAGTATTTT
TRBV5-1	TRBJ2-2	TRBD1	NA	CASSLRDRGTGELFF	TGCGCCAGCAGCCTCCGAGACAGGGGCACCGGGGAGCTGTTTTTT
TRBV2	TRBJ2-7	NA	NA	CASSEEGSSYEQYF	TGTGCCAGCAGTGAGGAGGGCTCCTCCTACGAGCAGTACTTC
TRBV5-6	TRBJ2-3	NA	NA	CASSLQGRYTDTQYF	TGTGCCAGCAGCTTGCAGGGCAGATATACAGATACGCAGTATTTT
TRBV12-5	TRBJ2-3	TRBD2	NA	CASGLGTSGDTDTQYF	TGTGCTAGTGGGCTTGGGACTAGCGGGGACACAGATACGCAGTATTTT
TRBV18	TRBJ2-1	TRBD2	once	CASSPGLATGPEQFF	TGTGCCAGCTCACCCGGACTAGCGACCGGTCCTGAGCAGTTCTTC
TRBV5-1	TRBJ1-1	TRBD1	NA	CASSFRDRGTEAFF	TGCGCCAGCAGCTTCCGAGACAGGGGTACTGAAGCTTTCTTT
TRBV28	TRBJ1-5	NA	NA	CASSAPSGPQHF	TGTGCCAGCAGTGCGCCCTCGGGGCCCCAGCATTTT
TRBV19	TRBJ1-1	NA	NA	CASSGRVFPEAFF	TGTGCCAGTAGTGGGCGGGTATTCCCTGAAGCTTTCTTT
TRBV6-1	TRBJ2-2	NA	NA	CASSQRRGAGELFF	TGTGCCAGCAGTCAACGCAGGGGTGCCGGGGAGCTGTTTTTT
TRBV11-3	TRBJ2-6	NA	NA	CASSLTFGGKLSGANVLTF	TGTGCCAGCAGCTTAACCTTCGGCGGTAAACTATCTGGGGCCAACGTCCTGACTTTC
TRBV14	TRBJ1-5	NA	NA	CASSQEPLAPQHF	TGTGCCAGCAGCCAAGAGCCTTTGGCGCCCCAGCATTTT
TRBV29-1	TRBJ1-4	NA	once	CSVDAGQETNEKLFF	TGCAGCGTTGATGCAGGGCAGGAGACTAATGAAAAACTGTTTTTT
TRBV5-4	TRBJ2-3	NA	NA	CASRKGQASYTDTQYF	TGTGCCAGCAGAAAAGGGCAGGCCTCTTACACAGATACGCAGTATTTT
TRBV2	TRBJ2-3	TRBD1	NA	CASTGSWTGESTDTQYF	TGTGCCAGCACCGGAAGTTGGACAGGCGAAAGCACAGATACGCAGTATTTT
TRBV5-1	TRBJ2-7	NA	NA	CASSSTSVYEQYF	TGCGCCAGCAGCTCAACAAGCGTCTACGAGCAGTACTTC
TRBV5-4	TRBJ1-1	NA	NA	CASSSRDSNTEAFF	TGTGCCAGCAGCTCCCGGGACTCCAACACTGAAGCTTTCTTT
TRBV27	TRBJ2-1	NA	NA	CASSLKGGGVTFSYNEQFF	TGTGCCAGCAGCCTAAAAGGGGGAGGGGTCACATTTTCCTACAATGAGCAGTTCTTC
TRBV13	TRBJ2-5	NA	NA	CASSISPPGPGAGETQYF	TGTGCCAGCAGCATCTCCCCACCAGGACCGGGCGCTGGGGAGACCCAGTACTTC
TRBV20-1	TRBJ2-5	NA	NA	CSAGGETQYF	TGCAGTGCTGGGGGAGAGACCCAGTACTTC
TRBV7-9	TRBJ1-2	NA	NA	CASSFTTVSNYGYTF	TGTGCCAGCAGCTTCACGACAGTATCTAACTATGGCTACACCTTC
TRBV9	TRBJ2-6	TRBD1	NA	CASSVAPGTGLLGSGANVLTF	TGTGCCAGCAGCGTGGCGCCGGGGACAGGCCTTCTAGGCTCTGGGGCCAACGTCCTGACTTTC
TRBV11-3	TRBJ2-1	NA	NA	CASSPGEAAYNEQFF	TGTGCCAGCAGCCCCGGAGAGGCGGCCTACAATGAGCAGTTCTTC
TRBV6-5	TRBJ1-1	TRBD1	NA	CASRGDRDGTEAFF	TGTGCCAGCAGAGGGGACAGGGACGGGACTGAAGCTTTCTTT
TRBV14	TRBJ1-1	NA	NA	CASSQPRRGTEAFF	TGTGCCAGCAGCCAGCCAAGGCGGGGAACTGAAGCTTTCTTT
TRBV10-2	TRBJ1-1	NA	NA	CASSEPQGLRAFF	TGCGCCAGCAGTGAGCCCCAGGGCCTAAGAGCTTTCTTT
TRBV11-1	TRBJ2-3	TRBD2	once	CASSLVAGGSTDTQYF	TGTGCCAGCAGCTTAGTGGCGGGAGGGAGCACAGATACGCAGTATTTT
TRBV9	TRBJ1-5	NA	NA	CASHLNLREGEDRPQHF	TGTGCCAGCCACCTAAACCTACGGGAGGGTGAGGATCGGCCCCAGCATTTT
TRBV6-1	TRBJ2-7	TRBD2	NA	CASSGWAGGPGEQYF	TGTGCCAGCAGTGGATGGGCGGGAGGGCCGGGTGAGCAGTACTTC
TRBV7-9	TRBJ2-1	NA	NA	CASSLRRGGKLNEQFF	TGTGCCAGCAGCCTGCGCCGGGGCGGGAAATTGAATGAGCAGTTCTTC
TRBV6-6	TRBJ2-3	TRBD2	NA	CASSYGLAGYTDTQYF	TGTGCCAGCAGTTACGGGTTAGCGGGGTACACAGATACGCAGTATTTT
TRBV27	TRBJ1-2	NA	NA	CASSGYGYTF	TGTGCCAGCAGTGGGTACGGCTACACCTTC
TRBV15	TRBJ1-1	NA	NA	CATGAGWATEAFF	TGTGCCACCGGGGCGGGGTGGGCCACTGAAGCTTTCTTT
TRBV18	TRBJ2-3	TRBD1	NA	CASSPFTGAVTDTQYF	TGTGCCAGCTCACCGTTTACAGGGGCGGTCACAGATACGCAGTATTTT
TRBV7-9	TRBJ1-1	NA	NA	CATPGTATEAFF	TGTGCCACTCCTGGGACCGCCACTGAAGCTTTCTTT
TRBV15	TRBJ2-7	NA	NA	CATSRDPPEGEQYF	TGTGCCACCAGCAGAGATCCCCCTGAGGGCGAGCAGTACTTC
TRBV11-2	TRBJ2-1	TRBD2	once	CASSGVAGGVQFF	TGTGCCAGCAGCGGGGTAGCGGGAGGGGTGCAGTTCTTC
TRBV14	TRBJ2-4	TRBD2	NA	CASSPGTSGRVGNIQYF	TGTGCCAGCAGCCCAGGGACTAGCGGGAGGGTCGGAAACATTCAGTACTTC
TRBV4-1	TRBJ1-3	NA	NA	CASSQETGLTGNTIYF	TGCGCCAGCAGCCAAGAAACAGGACTAACTGGAAACACCATATATTTT
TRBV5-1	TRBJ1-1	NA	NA	CASSRDMASGVNTEAFF	TGCGCCAGCAGCCGGGACATGGCGAGTGGAGTGAACACTGAAGCTTTCTTT
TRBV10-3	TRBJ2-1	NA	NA	CAISVSGSSYNEQFF	TGTGCCATCAGCGTAAGCGGTAGCTCCTACAATGAGCAGTTCTTC
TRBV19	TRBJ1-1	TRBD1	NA	CASRSQGAGMNTEAFF	TGTGCCAGTAGGAGTCAGGGGGCAGGCATGAACACTGAAGCTTTCTTT
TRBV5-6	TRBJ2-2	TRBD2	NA	CASSFGTSVSGELFF	TGTGCCAGCAGCTTCGGGACTAGCGTCTCCGGGGAGCTGTTTTTT
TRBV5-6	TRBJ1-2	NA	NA	CASSPGGTEYGYTF	TGTGCCAGCAGCCCTGGGGGGACGGAGTATGGCTACACCTTC
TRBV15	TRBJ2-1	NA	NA	CATSRDRGLNEQFF	TGTGCCACCAGCAGAGATCGGGGGCTGAATGAGCAGTTCTTC
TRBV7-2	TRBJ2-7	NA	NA	CASSLGGQRAYEQYF	TGTGCCAGCAGCTTAGGGGGCCAGCGGGCCTACGAGCAGTACTTC
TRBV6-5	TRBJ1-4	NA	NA	CASSYSSPTNEKLFF	TGTGCCAGCAGTTACTCAAGCCCAACTAATGAAAAACTGTTTTTT